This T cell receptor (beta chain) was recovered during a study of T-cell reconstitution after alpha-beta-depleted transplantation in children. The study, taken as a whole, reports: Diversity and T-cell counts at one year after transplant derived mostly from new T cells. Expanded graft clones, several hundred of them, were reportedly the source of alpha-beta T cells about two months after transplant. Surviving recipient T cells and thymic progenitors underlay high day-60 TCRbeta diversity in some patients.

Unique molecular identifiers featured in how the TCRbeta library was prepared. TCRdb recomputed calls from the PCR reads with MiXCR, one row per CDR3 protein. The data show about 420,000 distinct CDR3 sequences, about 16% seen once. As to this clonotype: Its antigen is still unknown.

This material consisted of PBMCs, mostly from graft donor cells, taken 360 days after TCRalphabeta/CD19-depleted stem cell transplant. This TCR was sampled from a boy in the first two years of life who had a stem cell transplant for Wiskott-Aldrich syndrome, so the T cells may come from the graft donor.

The CDR3 nucleotides read TGTGCCAGCAGCCCCCGAGGGGCCTCCTCCTACGAGCAGTACTTC. Its protein product is CASSPRGASSYEQYF. The genes are TRBV12-3 or TRBV12-4 and TRBJ2-7, with D perhaps given as TRBD1 or TRBD2 (5 bases each). The CDR3 is 15 amino acids. Trimming took 6 bases from V and 0 from J, leaving 15 bases between them.